This entry lists 32 T cell receptor beta chains sequenced from one sample in a study of neurological immune-mediated disorders. TCRdb redid the calling of the 5' RACE reads with MiXCR, one entry per CDR3 protein. The sample consists of 55,000 to 75,000 distinct CDR3 sequences, 2% to 2.5% of them appearing once. The specimen sequenced was PBMCs. Receptor source: a man aged 50 to 60 with multiple sclerosis.

This clonotype showed up many times. The chain recombines TRBV5-1 with TRBJ2-3; 13 bases map to TRBD2. In germline, CDR1 is SGHRS, CDR2 YFSETQ. The V and J ends lost 3 bases and 6 bases, in that order; junction bases with no gene match: 10. This CDR3 is built from 17 residues. In DNA, the CDR3 is TGCGCCAGCAGCTCTCGTACTAGCGGGGGGGCCGTGGATACGCAGTATTTT. It encodes CASSSRTSGGAVDTQYF.

This clonotype was seen repeatedly, ten times or more. J is TRBJ2-5 and V is TRBV5-1; 7 bases match TRBD1. The CDR3 is made up of 14 amino acids. The germline V gene has CDR1 SGHRS and CDR2 YFSETQ. J gave up 4 bases and V 4 bases, and 7 bases lay outside the gene matches. CDR3 bases: TGCGCCAGCAGCCGGAGCCCAGGGGGAGAGACCCAGTACTTC. Translation: CASSRSPGGETQYF. Drawing the rest from reference TRBV5-1 and TRBJ2-5, the complete variable domain is KAGVTQTPRYLIKTRGQQVTLSCSPISGHRSVSWYQQTPGQGLQFLFEYFSETQRNKGNFPGRFSGRQFSNSRSEMNVSTLELGDSALYLCASSRSPGGETQYFGPGTRLLVL.

This clonotype was counted many times. The gene calls are TRBV5-6 and TRBJ2-3; 7 nucleotides agree with TRBD2. Looked up from germline, CDR1 is SGHDT and CDR2 is YYEEEE. Germline trimming cut 4 bases from V and 9 bases from J; bases unmatched to any gene: 5. There are 12 residues in the CDR3. As DNA, the CDR3 is TGTGCCAGCAGCCTCAGGGAGGGCACGCAGTATTTT. As protein: CASSLREGTQYF.

By proportion, this clonotype is medium-sized. This rearrangement joins TRBV7-2 to TRBJ1-5, with D possibly matching TRBD1 (5 bases). The germline V gene encodes CDR1 SGHTA and CDR2 FQGNSA. V gave up 2 bases and J gave up 7 bases, with 18 bases separating them. This CDR3 has 16 residues. In DNA, the CDR3 is TGTGCCAGCAGCTTATTTAGTAACGGGGGAGGACAGCCCCAGCATTTT. This translates into CASSLFSNGGGQPQHF.

This clonotype was recorded at least ten times. The rearrangement links TRBV25-1 to TRBJ1-6, with D unclear. This CDR3 contains 13 residues. CDR1 is MGHDK and CDR2 is SYGVNS in the germline V gene. Trimming left V 4 bases short and J 8 bases short, with 9 bases between. The CDR3 loop is CASSGLDHSPLHF. DNA of the CDR3: TGTGCCAGCAGTGGGTTGGATCATTCACCCCTCCACTTT. Variable domain in full (rest from reference TRBV25-1 and TRBJ1-6): EADIYQTPRYLVIGTGKKITLECSQTMGHDKMYWYQQDPGMELHLIHYSYGVNSTEKGDLSSESTVSRIRTEHFPLTLESARPSHTSQYLCASSGLDHSPLHFGNGTRLTVT.

This clonotype was seen repeatedly, ten times or more. The chain links TRBV11-2 to TRBJ2-1; TRBD2 matches at 10 bases. From germline, CDR1 is SGHAT and CDR2 FQNNGV. Unmatched junction bases numbered 15, after V lost 1 base and J lost 9 bases. The CDR3 is made up of 18 amino acids. DNA of the CDR3: TGTGCCAGCAGCTTAGGTTCGTCGAGCGGGGGGGCCAGGGGTGAGCAGTTCTTC. Amino acid sequence: CASSLGSSSGGARGEQFF.

This clonotype was seen at least ten times. The rearrangement joins TRBV9 to TRBJ2-6; D is possibly TRBD1 or TRBD2 (6 bases each). This CDR3 contains 16 residues. V lost 4 bases and J lost 0, with 11 bases in between. Germline CDR1 reads SGDLS; CDR2 reads YYNGEE. CDR3 DNA sequence: TGTGCCAGCAGCAGAGAGGGGGGCTCTGGGGCCAACGTCCTGACTTTC. It codes for CASSREGGSGANVLTF.

In its sample, this clonotype was seen many times. V and J are TRBV10-1 and TRBJ2-3; D not certain. CDR1 and CDR2 from the germline V gene are WNHNN and SYGVQD (reference sequence). Trimming stripped 6 bases from V and 0 bases from J, with 13 bases between. The CDR3 is 15 residues long. The CDR3, as DNA: TGCGCCAGCAGCGACGGTGTCTCTAGCACAGATACGCAGTATTTT. This translates into CASSDGVSSTDTQYF.

There are many counts of this clonotype. The rearrangement uses TRBV20-1 and TRBJ2-5; 8 nucleotides agree with TRBD1. CDR1 and CDR2 from the germline V gene are DFQATT and SNEGSKA (reference sequence). This CDR3 has 13 amino acids. DNA of the CDR3: TGCAGCCAAGTGGGGACAGGCCAAGAGACCCAGTACTTC. It encodes CSQVGTGQETQYF.

This clonotype was seen ten or more times. The chain recombines TRBV5-5 with TRBJ1-5; TRBD1 agrees at 10 bases. Germline CDR1 and CDR2: SGHKS and YYEKEE (reference sequence). This CDR3 is 16 amino acids long. V dropped 1 base and J dropped 9; count of bases not matched to a gene: 10. CDR3 residues: CASSLQGDRGFWPQHF. In DNA form, the CDR3 reads TGTGCCAGCAGCTTGCAGGGGGACAGGGGCTTTTGGCCCCAGCATTTT. Drawing the rest from reference TRBV5-5 and TRBJ1-5, the complete variable domain is DAGVTQSPTHLIKTRGQQVTLRCSPISGHKSVSWYQQVLGQGPQFIFQYYEKEERGRGNFPDRFSARQFPNYSSELNVNALLLGDSALYLCASSLQGDRGFWPQHFGDGTRLSIL.

This chain joins TRBV18 and TRBJ2-1; TRBD2 might be the D (6 bases). This CDR3 is built from 14 residues. The V and J ends lost 0 bases and 7 bases respectively, with 10 bases between them. Germline CDR1 KGHSH, CDR2 LQKENI. The CDR3 here is CASSPPTAGNEQFF. CDR3 bases: TGTGCCAGCTCACCACCGACGGCGGGGAATGAGCAGTTCTTC.

Many counts were recorded for this clonotype. This sequence joins TRBV20-1 and TRBJ2-3; TRBD2 matches 13 bases. J lost 6 bases, V lost 5 bases, and 8 bases had no gene match. CDR1 and CDR2 (germline): DFQATT, SNEGSKA (reference sequence). The CDR3 consists of 15 residues. DNA of the CDR3: TGCAGTGCTCCTTTACTAGCGGGGGGGCCCGATACGCAGTATTTT. As protein: CSAPLLAGGPDTQYF.

This clonotype was seen many times. This chain uses TRBV9 with TRBJ2-7, with 8 bases aligning to TRBD2. The CDR3 covers 14 residues. Germline CDR1 reads SGDLS; CDR2 reads YYNGEE. Germline trimming cut 4 bases from V and 0 bases from J; bases unmatched to any gene: 3. The CDR3 DNA reads as TGTGCCAGCAGCCCAGCGGGGGCCTCCTACGAGCAGTACTTC. Translation: CASSPAGASYEQYF.

In this sample, this clonotype turned up many times. DNA of the CDR3: TGCAGTGCTACTAGCGGGGGGTCCTCTGGGGCCAACGTCCTGACTTTC. It yields the protein CSATSGGSSGANVLTF. The chain is built from TRBV20-1 and TRBJ2-6; 11 nucleotides line up with TRBD2. Germline loops: CDR1 DFQATT, CDR2 SNEGSKA (reference sequence). The length of the CDR3 is 16 residues. Trimming cost V 4 bases and J 0 bases; bases outside gene matches: 2.

This clonotype has a count of ten or more. This chain joins TRBV10-3 and TRBJ2-5, with TRBD2 identical over 14 bases. Germline-derived CDR1 and CDR2 are ENHRY and SYGVKD. The ends lost 5 bases at V and 1 base at J; junction bases unmatched: 3. The CDR3 has 16 amino acids. The CDR3 spells CAISPGLAGGQETQYF. CDR3 nucleotides: TGTGCCATCAGTCCAGGACTAGCGGGGGGCCAAGAGACCCAGTACTTC.

Concerning this clonotype: At one of its ends the junction is not consistent with the germline gene, which may arise from a read error. The chain uses TRBV18 and TRBJ1-5; maybe TRBD1 (6 bases). The CDR3 consists of 13 residues. CDR1 is KGHSH and CDR2 is LQKENI in the germline V gene. The CDR3 DNA reads TGTGCCACCGCGGACAGAGACAATAAGACCCAGAATTTT. This sequence encodes CATADRDNKTQNF.

Note on this clonotype: Possible read error: a much larger clone is one base away. Here the CDR3 omits its conserved ending phenylalanine or tryptophan, so a read error is the likely source. V gene TRBV7-9 combines with J gene TRBJ1-4, with D unclear. The germline gives CDR1 SEHNR, CDR2 FQNEAQ (reference sequence). CDR3 size: 13 residues. Trimming cost V 6 bases and J 8 bases, with 13 bases left between them. The CDR3 loop is CASSSTGLEKLFC. Here the CDR3 DNA reads TGTGCCAGCAGTTCCACCGGACTGGAAAAACTGTTTTGT.

This clonotype was recorded many times. V usage is TRBV15 and J usage is TRBJ1-5; no clear D gene. The CDR3 spans 14 residues. Germline CDR1 reads LNHNV; CDR2 reads YYDKDF (reference sequence). Trimming pared 6 bases from V and 4 bases from J, leaving 13 bases between. CDR3 residues: CATSAMERNQPQHF. DNA for the CDR3: TGTGCCACCAGTGCGATGGAGAGGAATCAGCCCCAGCATTTT.

This clonotype was counted at least ten times. The V gene is TRBV9, the J gene TRBJ2-7; D may be TRBD2 (5 bases). CDR3 size: 13 residues. Trimming removed 3 bases from V and 4 bases from J, with 11 bases in between. CDR1 SGDLS and CDR2 YYNGEE come from the germline V gene. CDR3 loop: CASSGSGAYEQYF. The CDR3 bases are TGTGCCAGCAGCGGCAGCGGAGCATACGAGCAGTACTTC.

This clonotype was found many times. V gene TRBV7-9 combines with J gene TRBJ2-5, with D unresolved. Germline V CDR1 and CDR2: SEHNR, FQNEAQ (reference sequence). The CDR3 runs to 13 residues. Trimming pared 4 bases from V and 9 bases from J, leaving 15 bases between. CDR3 loop: CASSWVSPEAQYF. The CDR3 coding sequence is TGTGCCAGCAGCTGGGTCTCCCCCGAGGCCCAGTACTTC.

This clonotype came up many times. The J gene is TRBJ2-7, the V gene TRBV28; D possibly corresponds to TRBD2 (6 bases). Germline lookup yields CDR1 MDHEN and CDR2 SYDVKM. V was pared by 5 bases and J by 0 bases, with 17 bases between. CDR3 length equals 16 residues. The CDR3 nucleotides are TGTGCCAGCAGTCCCCCGGGACTTATTAGCTCCTACGAGCAGTACTTC. This sequence encodes CASSPPGLISSYEQYF.

This clonotype was detected ten times or more. The V and J genes are TRBV12-3 or TRBV12-4 and TRBJ1-4, with D hard to call. The CDR3 runs to 15 residues. The V gene lost 0 bases and the J gene lost 4 bases, with 9 bases spanning the gap. The CDR3 here is CASSLARGINEKLFF. CDR3 coding DNA: TGTGCCAGCAGTTTAGCCCGGGGAATTAATGAAAAACTGTTTTTT.

This clonotype was found many times. The CDR3 is CASSFVEDSPLHF. The CDR3 DNA follows: TGTGCCAGCAGTTTCGTGGAGGATTCACCCCTCCACTTT. The rearrangement joins TRBV12-3 or TRBV12-4 to TRBJ1-6; no definite D call. The CDR3 length is 13 residues. Trimming left V 3 bases short and J 8 bases short, with 8 bases between.

This clonotype was observed a few times. A much larger clone is a single base away; this may be a read error. The chain is built from TRBV5-6 and TRBJ2-7; no reliable D call. This CDR3 contains 11 residues. Germline loops: CDR1 SGHDT, CDR2 YYEEEE. The CDR3 loop is CDSSSVDEQYF. The CDR3 coding sequence is TGTGACAGCAGCTCCGTTGACGAGCAGTACTTC.

In its sample, this clonotype was seen many times. This chain connects TRBV20-1 to TRBJ2-1; 9 positions agree with TRBD2. V dropped 6 bases and J dropped 4; count of bases not matched to a gene: 10. Germline values: CDR1 DFQATT, CDR2 SNEGSKA (reference sequence). This CDR3 spans 15 amino acids. The CDR3 loop reads CSALPRGGRYNEQFF. DNA for the CDR3: TGCAGTGCCCTTCCGCGGGGGGGCCGTTACAATGAGCAGTTCTTC.

In this sample, this clonotype turned up many times. The chain employs TRBV14 and TRBJ2-1; D unresolved. V was clipped by 0 bases and J by 6 bases, with 12 bases between them. The germline V gene has CDR1 SGHDN and CDR2 FVKESK. The CDR3 covers 15 residues. CDR3 sequence: CASSQDLGPFNEQFF. The DNA of the CDR3 is TGTGCCAGCAGCCAAGATCTCGGACCCTTCAATGAGCAGTTCTTC. The full variable domain, with the rest looked up from reference TRBV14 and TRBJ2-1, is EAGVTQFPSHSVIEKGQTVTLRCDPISGHDNLYWYRRVMGKEIKFLLHFVKESKQDESGMPNNRFLAERTGGTYSTLKVQPAELEDSGVYFCASSQDLGPFNEQFFGPGTRLTVL.

In regard to this clonotype: This may come from a read error, since a much larger clone is one base off. V is TRBV5-8 and J is TRBJ1-5, with D uncertain. The CDR3 sequence is 13 residues long. Germline lookup yields CDR1 SGHTS and CDR2 YDEGEE. The CDR3 bases are TGTGCCAGCAGCTTGGAGGGCCTGCAGCCCCAGAATTTT. Translation gives CASSLEGLQPQNF.

At least ten counts were recorded for this clonotype. The V call is TRBV15, the J call TRBJ2-1, with D perhaps matching TRBD1 (6 bases). Looked up from germline, CDR1 is LNHNV and CDR2 is YYDKDF (reference sequence). This CDR3 is built from 15 residues. Trimming shortened V by 3 bases and J by 6 bases, and 15 bases separated the two germline ends. The CDR3 protein is CATSRDNRDLNEQFF. As DNA, the CDR3 is TGTGCCACCAGCAGGGATAACAGGGATCTCAATGAGCAGTTCTTC.

This clonotype was recorded at least ten times. The chain carries TRBV9 and TRBJ1-2; the D gene is possibly TRBD1 (5 bases). Germline V gives CDR1 SGDLS, CDR2 YYNGEE. The V and J ends lost 3 bases and 4 bases respectively, with 16 bases between them. The CDR3 has 15 amino acids. CDR3 in DNA: TGTGCCAGCAGCGGAGAGTTAGGAGGGGCCTATGGCTACACCTTC. Encoded protein: CASSGELGGAYGYTF.

Turning to this clonotype: Since no conserved phenylalanine or tryptophan closes the CDR3, a read error is the likely cause. The chain employs TRBV20-1 and TRBJ2-5, with D possibly TRBD1 on 5 matching bases. The germline gives CDR1 DFQATT, CDR2 SNEGSKA (reference sequence). Trimming removed 6 bases from V and 8 bases from J, with 19 bases in between. CDR3 size: 13 residues. CDR3 amino acids: CSAPDTLKRTQYN. The CDR3 nucleotides read TGCAGTGCCCCGGACACCCTCAAGAGAACCCAGTACAAC.

This clonotype came up many times. The chain joins TRBV5-1 to TRBJ2-2; 7 bases fit TRBD1. The CDR3 contains 15 residues. Germline V gives CDR1 SGHRS, CDR2 YFSETQ. J was trimmed by 4 bases and V by 4 bases; bases with no gene match: 7. The CDR3 here is CASSIDRDITGELFF. In nucleotides, the CDR3 is TGCGCCAGCAGCATTGACAGGGATATCACCGGGGAGCTGTTTTTT. The variable domain in full, with the rest retrieved from reference TRBV5-1 and TRBJ2-2, is KAGVTQTPRYLIKTRGQQVTLSCSPISGHRSVSWYQQTPGQGLQFLFEYFSETQRNKGNFPGRFSGRQFSNSRSEMNVSTLELGDSALYLCASSIDRDITGELFFGEGSRLTVL.

This clonotype was recorded at least ten times. The rearrangement links TRBV5-1 to TRBJ2-3, with TRBD2 matching over 8 bases. V lost 3 bases, J lost 3 bases, and 6 bases stayed unmatched. Germline V lookup: CDR1 SGHRS, CDR2 YFSETQ. The CDR3 has 15 residues. The CDR3 here is CASSSIAGRTDTQYF. DNA of the CDR3: TGCGCCAGCAGCTCCATAGCGGGGCGAACAGATACGCAGTATTTT.